These 6 T cell receptor beta chains came from one sample sequenced in a study of identical twins. TCRdb re-called the 5' RACE reads through MiXCR, storing one row per CDR3 protein. This sample has 400,000 to 500,000 distinct CDR3 sequences, with approximately 15% found just once. The same specimen was also included in a second study, on yellow fever vaccine responses in identical twins.

Material for sequencing was CD4+ T cells sorted from blood. The receptors derive from a woman younger than 35 in good health.

This sequence joins TRBV5-1 and TRBJ2-7, with 9 bases lining up with TRBD1. The ends lost 4 bases at V and 6 bases at J; junction bases unmatched: 8. Germline V gene data show CDR1 as SGHRS and CDR2 as YFSETQ. CDR3 length: 14 residues. CDR3 coding DNA: TGCGCCAGCAGCCTACCCGGGACAGGGAGCGAGCAGTACTTC. It codes for CASSLPGTGSEQYF.

This chain links TRBV6-5 with TRBJ2-3; D assignment may be TRBD1 or TRBD2 (5 bases each). Germline V gene data show CDR1 as MNHEY and CDR2 as SVGAGI. V dropped 0 bases and J dropped 1 base, with 8 bases sitting between them. The CDR3 covers 15 residues. In DNA, the CDR3 is TGTGCCAGCAGTTACTCCGGGGCTGGCACAGATACGCAGTATTTT. Translated, it gives CASSYSGAGTDTQYF.

This clonotype has a handful of counts. The chain combines TRBV4-3 with TRBJ2-3; D is tentatively TRBD1 or TRBD2 (5 bases each). V dropped 1 base and J dropped 4 bases, with 12 bases sitting between them. Germline V gives CDR1 LGHNA, CDR2 YSLEER. The CDR3 has 15 residues. The CDR3 DNA follows: TGCGCCAGCAGCCAAGGGTGGTTGGGGGCAGATACGCAGTATTTT. The encoded protein is CASSQGWLGADTQYF.

The rearrangement uses TRBV5-1 and TRBJ1-1; D uncertain. V shed 0 bases and J shed 7 bases, with 13 bases lying between them. The CDR3 sequence is 14 residues long. Per the germline V gene, CDR1 is SGHRS and CDR2 is YFSETQ. The CDR3 reads CASSLGLPEVEAFF. The DNA for the CDR3 is TGCGCCAGCAGCTTGGGTCTCCCTGAGGTTGAAGCTTTCTTT.

This clonotype appeared a few times. The chain uses TRBV29-1 and TRBJ2-7; 13 bases match TRBD2. CDR3 size: 14 residues. Germline assignment: CDR1 SQVTM and CDR2 ANQGSEA. V was pared by 7 bases and J by 3 bases, with 6 bases of the junction left unmatched. CDR3 sequence reads: CSGVLAGGGYEQYF. CDR3 nucleotides: TGCAGCGGAGTACTAGCGGGAGGGGGCTACGAGCAGTACTTC.

The gene calls are TRBV20-1 and TRBJ2-1, with 15 bases aligning to TRBD2. CDR3 length: 15 amino acids. Germline CDR1 is DFQATT and CDR2 is SNEGSKA (reference sequence). V lost 3 bases, J lost 7 bases, and 4 bases stayed unmatched. The CDR3 nucleotides are TGCAGTGCTAGGACCGGGACTAGCGGGAGGAATGAGCAGTTCTTC. Amino acids: CSARTGTSGRNEQFF.